This record concerns one TCR beta chain sequence. This sample was included in a study of response to subunit inactivated influenza vaccine. Germline values: CDR1 LGHDT, CDR2 YNNKEL (reference sequence). The CDR3 contains 11 residues. Trimming left V 6 bases short and J 2 bases short, with 2 bases between. TCRdb reprocessed the RT-PCR reads via MiXCR and lists one record per CDR3 protein. The sample lists roughly 170,000 distinct CDR3 sequences; around 9% were seen once. Sequencing was performed on non-naive T cells sorted from PBMCs, taken on the day of vaccination. The sequence derives from a man in his fifties or sixties who received an inactivated influenza vaccine. The rearrangement uses TRBV3-1 and TRBJ2-1; D is unclear. CDR3 nucleotide sequence: TGTGCCAGCAGAACCTACAATGAGCAGTTCTTC. This sequence encodes CASRTYNEQFF.